This T cell receptor (beta chain) originates from a study of beta chain features in type 1 diabetes. V was clipped by 0 bases and J by 0 bases; unmatched bases: 6. The V gene's germline CDR1 is SGHRS and CDR2 YFSETQ. CDR3 length: 16 amino acids. Worth noting for this clone: The antigen remains undetermined.

Points from the study as a whole: Among patients with Type 1 diabetes, TCRB CDR3s were moderately but significantly shorter in every one of the four CD4+ subsets.

Every bit of the isolated RNA underwent reverse transcription, so sequencing read expressed TCRB transcripts. Clones were sequenced by immunoSEQ multiplex PCR, and TCRdb holds only the in-frame ones, with some missing. The sample holds 50,000 to 70,000 clones, 40% to 65% seen once. Sequenced material: Tregs from blood. The TCR originated in a woman between 35 and 50 years old with type 1 diabetes. This chain connects TRBV5-1 to TRBJ2-7; 7 bases line up with TRBD1. The CDR3 sequence: CASSLVSWDSSYEQYF. The CDR3 DNA sequence: TGCGCCAGCAGCTTGGTTTCTTGGGACAGCTCCTACGAGCAGTACTTC.